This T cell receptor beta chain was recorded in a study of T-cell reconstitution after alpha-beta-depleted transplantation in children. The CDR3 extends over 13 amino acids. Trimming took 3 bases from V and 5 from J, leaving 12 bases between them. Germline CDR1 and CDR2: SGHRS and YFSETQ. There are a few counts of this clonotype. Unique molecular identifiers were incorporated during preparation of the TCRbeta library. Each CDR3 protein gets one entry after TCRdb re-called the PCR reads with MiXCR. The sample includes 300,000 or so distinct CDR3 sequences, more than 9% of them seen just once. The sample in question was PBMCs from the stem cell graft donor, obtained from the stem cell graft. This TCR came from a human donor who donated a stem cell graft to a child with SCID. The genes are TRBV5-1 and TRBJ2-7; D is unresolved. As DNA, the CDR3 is TGCGCCAGCAGCTACGGGCCCCCGGACGAGCAGTACTTC. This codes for CASSYGPPDEQYF.